The source of this T cell receptor beta chain is a study of shared clonotypes between healthy human individuals. The wider study: Per donor, three plates held CD4 naive cells, three held CD4 memory, two held CD8 naive and one held CD8 memory. Notes on the study in general: Generation probability values for non-shared clonotypes were lower than those for clonotypes shared by all four donors. Tissue TCR repertoires likely differ from these blood-only repertoires. The donor pool, a small one, limited the genetic and exposure-history diversity represented.

Of note for this clone: No antigen is known for it.

The CDR3 runs to 14 residues. V lost 6 bases to trimming and J lost 4 bases; unmatched junction nucleotides: 6. CDR1 is MDHEN, CDR2 SYDVKM, per germline. Clones were read by immunoSEQ multiplex PCR, and TCRdb kept only the in-frame ones, dropping some. This sample has approximately 640,000 clones; about two thirds occur once, and the top ten carry about 1.7%. Sequenced input: memory CD4+ T cells sorted from blood. Subset reported: CD45RA-negative fraction. J is TRBJ1-3 and V is TRBV28; 7 bases line up with TRBD1. The TCR sequence derives from a woman aged 25 to 39 in good health. CDR3 DNA: TGTGCCAGCAGCCGGGGACAGTGGGGAAACACCATATATTTT. Translating it yields CASSRGQWGNTIYF.